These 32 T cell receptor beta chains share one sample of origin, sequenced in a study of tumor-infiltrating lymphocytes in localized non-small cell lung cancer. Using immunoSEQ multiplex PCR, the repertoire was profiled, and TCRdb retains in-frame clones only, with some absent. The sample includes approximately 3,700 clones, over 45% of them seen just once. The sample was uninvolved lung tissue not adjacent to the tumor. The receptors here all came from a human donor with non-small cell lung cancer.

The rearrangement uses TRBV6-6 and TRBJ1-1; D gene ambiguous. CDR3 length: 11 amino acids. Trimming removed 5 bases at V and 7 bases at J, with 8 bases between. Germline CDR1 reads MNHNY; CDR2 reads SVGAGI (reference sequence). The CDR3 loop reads CASSPAVEAFF. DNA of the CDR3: TGTGCCAGCAGTCCGGCCGTTGAAGCTTTCTTT.

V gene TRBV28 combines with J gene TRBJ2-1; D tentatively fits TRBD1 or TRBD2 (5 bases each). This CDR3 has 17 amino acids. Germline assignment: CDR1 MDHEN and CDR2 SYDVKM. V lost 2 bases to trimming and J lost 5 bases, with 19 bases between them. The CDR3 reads CASSLGGPGNLDNEQFF. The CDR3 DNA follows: TGTGCCAGCAGTTTAGGGGGACCGGGAAACTTGGACAATGAGCAGTTCTTC.

The DNA of the CDR3 is TGTGCCTGGAGTGTAGGGGGTCCTAGCAATCAGCCCCAGCATTTT. This codes for CAWSVGGPSNQPQHF. This sequence joins TRBV30 and TRBJ1-5, with a possible D match to TRBD1 (6 bases). There are 15 residues in the CDR3. Looked up from germline, CDR1 is GTSNPN and CDR2 is SVGIG (reference sequence). Deletions cut 0 bases from V and 0 bases from J, with 9 bases between.

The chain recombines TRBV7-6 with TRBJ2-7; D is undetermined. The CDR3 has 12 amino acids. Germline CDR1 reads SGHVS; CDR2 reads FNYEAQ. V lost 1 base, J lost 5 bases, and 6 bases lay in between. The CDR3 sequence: CASSLDTNEQYF. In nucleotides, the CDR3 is TGTGCCAGCAGCTTAGATACCAACGAGCAGTACTTC.

The CDR3 reads CAIQGLGRDYGYTF. DNA for the CDR3: TGTGCCATCCAAGGACTGGGGAGGGACTATGGCTACACCTTC. The V and J genes are TRBV28 and TRBJ1-2; unclear D gene. Germline CDR1 and CDR2: MDHEN and SYDVKM. The V gene lost 10 bases and the J gene lost 3 bases, with 18 bases spanning the gap. The CDR3 extends over 14 amino acids.

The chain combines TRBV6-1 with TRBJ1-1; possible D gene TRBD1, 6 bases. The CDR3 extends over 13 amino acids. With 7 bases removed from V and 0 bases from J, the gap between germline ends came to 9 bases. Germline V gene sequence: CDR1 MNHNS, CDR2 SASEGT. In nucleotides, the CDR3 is TGTGCCAGCAAAGGACAGATGAACACTGAAGCTTTCTTT. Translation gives CASKGQMNTEAFF.

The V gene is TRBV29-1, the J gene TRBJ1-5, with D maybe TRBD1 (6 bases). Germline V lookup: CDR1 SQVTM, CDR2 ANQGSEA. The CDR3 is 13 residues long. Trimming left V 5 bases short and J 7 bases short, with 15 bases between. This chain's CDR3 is CSVLEGGGQPQHF. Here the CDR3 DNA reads TGCAGCGTTTTGGAGGGGGGGGGACAGCCCCAGCATTTT.

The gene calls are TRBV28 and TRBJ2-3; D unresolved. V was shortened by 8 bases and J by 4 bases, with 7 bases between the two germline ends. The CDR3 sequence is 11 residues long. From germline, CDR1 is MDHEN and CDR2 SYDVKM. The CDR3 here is CASQAPDTQYF. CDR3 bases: TGTGCCAGCCAAGCCCCAGATACGCAGTATTTT.

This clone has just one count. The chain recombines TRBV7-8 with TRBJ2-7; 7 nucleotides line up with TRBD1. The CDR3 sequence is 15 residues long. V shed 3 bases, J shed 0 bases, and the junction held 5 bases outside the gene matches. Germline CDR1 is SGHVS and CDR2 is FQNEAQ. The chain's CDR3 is CASSFTRGSSYEQYF. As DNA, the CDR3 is TGTGCCAGCAGCTTTACCAGGGGGAGCTCCTACGAGCAGTACTTC. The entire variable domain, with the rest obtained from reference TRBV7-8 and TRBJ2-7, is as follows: GAGVSQSPRYKVAKRGQDVALRCDPISGHVSLFWYQQALGQGPEFLTYFQNEAQLDKSGLPSDRFFAERPEGSVSTLKIQRTQQEDSAVYLCASSFTRGSSYEQYFGPGTRLTVT.

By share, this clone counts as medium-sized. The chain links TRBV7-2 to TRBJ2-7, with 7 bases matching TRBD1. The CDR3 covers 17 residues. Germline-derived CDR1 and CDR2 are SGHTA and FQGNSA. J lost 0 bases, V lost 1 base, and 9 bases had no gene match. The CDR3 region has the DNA TGTGCCAGCAGCTTAGGCCGACCCGGACAGGTCTCCTACGAGCAGTACTTC. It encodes CASSLGRPGQVSYEQYF.

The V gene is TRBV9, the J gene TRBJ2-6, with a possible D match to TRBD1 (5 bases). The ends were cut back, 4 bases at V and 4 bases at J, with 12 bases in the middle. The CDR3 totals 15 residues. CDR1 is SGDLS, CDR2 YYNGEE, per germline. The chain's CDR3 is CASSQGSLGANVLTF. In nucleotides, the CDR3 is TGTGCCAGCAGCCAGGGCTCTCTGGGGGCCAACGTCCTGACTTTC.

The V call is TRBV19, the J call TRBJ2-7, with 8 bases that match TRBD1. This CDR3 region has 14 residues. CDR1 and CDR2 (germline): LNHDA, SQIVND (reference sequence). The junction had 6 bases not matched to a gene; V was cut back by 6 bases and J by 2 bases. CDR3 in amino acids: CASRGSGQAYEQYF. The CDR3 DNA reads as TGTGCCAGTAGGGGTTCGGGACAGGCCTACGAGCAGTACTTC.

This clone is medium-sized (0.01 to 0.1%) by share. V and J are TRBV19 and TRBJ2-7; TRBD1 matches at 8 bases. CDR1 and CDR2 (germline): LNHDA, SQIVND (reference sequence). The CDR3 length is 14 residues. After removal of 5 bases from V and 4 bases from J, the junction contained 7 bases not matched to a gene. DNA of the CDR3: TGTGCCAGTAGTTTTGGACAGGGACTGTACGAGCAGTACTTC. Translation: CASSFGQGLYEQYF.

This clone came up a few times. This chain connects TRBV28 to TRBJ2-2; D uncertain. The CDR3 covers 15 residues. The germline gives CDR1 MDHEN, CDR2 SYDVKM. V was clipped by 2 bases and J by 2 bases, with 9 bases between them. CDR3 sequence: CASSLPGTNTGELFF. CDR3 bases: TGTGCCAGCAGTTTACCAGGAACAAACACCGGGGAGCTGTTTTTT.

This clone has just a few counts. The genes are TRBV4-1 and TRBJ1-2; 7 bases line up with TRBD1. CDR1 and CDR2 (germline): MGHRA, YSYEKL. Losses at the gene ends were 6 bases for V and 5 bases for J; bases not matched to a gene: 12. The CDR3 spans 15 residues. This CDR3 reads CASRTRDSRAYGYTF. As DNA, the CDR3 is TGCGCCAGCAGGACCAGGGACAGCAGAGCTTATGGCTACACCTTC.

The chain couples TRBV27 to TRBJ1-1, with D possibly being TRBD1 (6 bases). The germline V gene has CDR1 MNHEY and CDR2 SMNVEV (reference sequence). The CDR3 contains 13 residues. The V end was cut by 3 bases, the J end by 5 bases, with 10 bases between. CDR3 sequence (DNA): TGTGCCAGCAGTTTCCCAGGGGTAACTGAAGCTTTCTTT. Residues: CASSFPGVTEAFF.

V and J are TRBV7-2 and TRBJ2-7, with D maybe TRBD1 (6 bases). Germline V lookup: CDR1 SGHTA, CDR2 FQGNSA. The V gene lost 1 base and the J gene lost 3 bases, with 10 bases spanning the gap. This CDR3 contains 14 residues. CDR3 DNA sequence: TGTGCCAGCAGCTTAGGACAGGAGAACTACGAGCAGTACTTC. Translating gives CASSLGQENYEQYF. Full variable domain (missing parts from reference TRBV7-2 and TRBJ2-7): GAGVSQSPSNKVTEKGKDVELRCDPISGHTALYWYRQSLGQGLEFLIYFQGNSAPDKSGLPSDRFSAERTGGSVSTLTIQRTQQEDSAVYLCASSLGQENYEQYFGPGTRLTVT.

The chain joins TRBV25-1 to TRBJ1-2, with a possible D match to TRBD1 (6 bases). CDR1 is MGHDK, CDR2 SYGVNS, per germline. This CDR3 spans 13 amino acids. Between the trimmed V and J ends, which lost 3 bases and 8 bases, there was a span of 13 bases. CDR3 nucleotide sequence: TGTGCCAGCAGTGAGTCAGGGGTCGAGGGCTACACCTTC. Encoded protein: CASSESGVEGYTF.

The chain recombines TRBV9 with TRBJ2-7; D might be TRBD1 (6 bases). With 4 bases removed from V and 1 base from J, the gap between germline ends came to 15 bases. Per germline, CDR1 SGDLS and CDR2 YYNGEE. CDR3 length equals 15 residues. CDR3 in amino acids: CASSPKTGVSYEQYF. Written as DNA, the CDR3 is TGTGCCAGCAGCCCGAAGACAGGAGTATCCTACGAGCAGTACTTC.

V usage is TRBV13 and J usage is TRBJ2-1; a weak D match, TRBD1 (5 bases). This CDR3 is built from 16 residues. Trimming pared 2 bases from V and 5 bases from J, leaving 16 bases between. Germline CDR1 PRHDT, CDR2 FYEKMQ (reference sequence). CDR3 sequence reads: CASSLTGAGKNNEQFF. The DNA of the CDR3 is TGTGCCAGCAGCTTAACAGGTGCAGGGAAAAACAATGAGCAGTTCTTC.

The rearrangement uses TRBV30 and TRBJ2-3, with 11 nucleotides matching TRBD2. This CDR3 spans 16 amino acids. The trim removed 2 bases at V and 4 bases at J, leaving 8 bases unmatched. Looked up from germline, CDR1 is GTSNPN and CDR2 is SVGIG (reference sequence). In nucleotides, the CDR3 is TGTGCCTGGAGTCGCCTAGCGGGGGGCAGTGCAGATACGCAGTATTTT. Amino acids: CAWSRLAGGSADTQYF.

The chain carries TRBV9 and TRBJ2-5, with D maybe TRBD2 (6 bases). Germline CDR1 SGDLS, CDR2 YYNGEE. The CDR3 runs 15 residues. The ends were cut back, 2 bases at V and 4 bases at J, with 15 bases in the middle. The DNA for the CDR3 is TGTGCCAGCAGCGTCAGTAGGACGGAGGGAGAGACCCAGTACTTC. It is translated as CASSVSRTEGETQYF.

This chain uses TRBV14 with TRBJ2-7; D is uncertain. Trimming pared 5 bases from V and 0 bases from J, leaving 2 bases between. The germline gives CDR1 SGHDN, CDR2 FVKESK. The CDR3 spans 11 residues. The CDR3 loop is CASSASYEQYF. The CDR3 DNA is TGTGCCAGCAGCGCCTCCTACGAGCAGTACTTC. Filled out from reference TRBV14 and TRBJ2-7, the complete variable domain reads EAGVTQFPSHSVIEKGQTVTLRCDPISGHDNLYWYRRVMGKEIKFLLHFVKESKQDESGMPNNRFLAERTGGTYSTLKVQPAELEDSGVYFCASSASYEQYFGPGTRLTVT.

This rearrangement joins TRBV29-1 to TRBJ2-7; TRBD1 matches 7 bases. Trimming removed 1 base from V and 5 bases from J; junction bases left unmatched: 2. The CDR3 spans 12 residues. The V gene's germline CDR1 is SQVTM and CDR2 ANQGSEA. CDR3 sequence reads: CSVEGGQDEQYF. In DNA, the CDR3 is TGCAGCGTTGAAGGAGGACAGGACGAGCAGTACTTC.

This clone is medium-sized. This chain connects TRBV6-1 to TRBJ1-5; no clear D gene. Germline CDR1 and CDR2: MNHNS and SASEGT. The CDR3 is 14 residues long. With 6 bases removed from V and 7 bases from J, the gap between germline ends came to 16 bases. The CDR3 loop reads CASSGGRREQPQHF. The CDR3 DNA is TGTGCCAGCAGCGGAGGGCGCCGAGAACAGCCCCAGCATTTT.

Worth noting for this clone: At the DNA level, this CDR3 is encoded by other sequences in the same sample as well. The CDR3 here is CASSVDVNSYEQYF. CDR3 DNA sequence: TGTGCCAGCAGCGTAGACGTCAACTCCTACGAGCAGTACTTC. J is TRBJ2-7 and V is TRBV9; D remains ambiguous. There are 14 residues in the CDR3. Germline V gene sequence: CDR1 SGDLS, CDR2 YYNGEE. V was shortened by 0 bases and J by 0 bases, with 7 bases between the two germline ends. The entire variable domain, with the rest obtained from reference TRBV9 and TRBJ2-7, is as follows: DSGVTQTPKHLITATGQRVTLRCSPRSGDLSVYWYQQSLDQGLQFLIQYYNGEERAKGNILERFSAQQFPDLHSELNLSSLELGDSALYFCASSVDVNSYEQYFGPGTRLTVT.

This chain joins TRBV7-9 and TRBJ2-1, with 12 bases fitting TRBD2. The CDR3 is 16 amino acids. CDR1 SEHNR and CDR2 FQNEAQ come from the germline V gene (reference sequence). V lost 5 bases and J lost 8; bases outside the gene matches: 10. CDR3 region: CASSPPPSGGADEQFF. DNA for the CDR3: TGTGCCAGCAGCCCGCCCCCTAGCGGGGGGGCTGATGAGCAGTTCTTC. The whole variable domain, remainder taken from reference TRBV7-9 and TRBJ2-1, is DTGVSQNPRHKITKRGQNVTFRCDPISEHNRLYWYRQTLGQGPEFLTYFQNEAQLEKSRLLSDRFSAERPKGSFSTLEIQRTEQGDSAMYLCASSPPPSGGADEQFFGPGTRLTVL.

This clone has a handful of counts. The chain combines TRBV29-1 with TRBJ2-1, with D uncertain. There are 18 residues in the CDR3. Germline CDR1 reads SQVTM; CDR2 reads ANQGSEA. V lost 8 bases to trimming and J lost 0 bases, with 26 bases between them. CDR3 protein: CSPISARCPAISYNEQFF. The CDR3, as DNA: TGCAGCCCAATCTCTGCTCGGTGCCCAGCCATCTCCTACAATGAGCAGTTCTTC.

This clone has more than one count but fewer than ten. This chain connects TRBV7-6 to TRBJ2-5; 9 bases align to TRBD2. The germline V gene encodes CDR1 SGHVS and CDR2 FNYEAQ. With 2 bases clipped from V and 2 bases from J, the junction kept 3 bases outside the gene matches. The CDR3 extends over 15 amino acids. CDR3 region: CASSLPAGGQETQYF. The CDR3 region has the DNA TGTGCCAGCAGCTTACCGGCGGGGGGGCAAGAGACCCAGTACTTC.

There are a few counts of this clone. CDR3 nucleotides: TGTGCCAGCAGACTAGGACAGGGTTGGCGCTACACCTTC. It codes for CASRLGQGWRYTF. V and J are TRBV28 and TRBJ1-2; 8 positions match TRBD1. V was clipped by 6 bases and J by 9 bases; unmatched bases: 9. The length of the CDR3 is 13 residues. Germline V gene data show CDR1 as MDHEN and CDR2 as SYDVKM.

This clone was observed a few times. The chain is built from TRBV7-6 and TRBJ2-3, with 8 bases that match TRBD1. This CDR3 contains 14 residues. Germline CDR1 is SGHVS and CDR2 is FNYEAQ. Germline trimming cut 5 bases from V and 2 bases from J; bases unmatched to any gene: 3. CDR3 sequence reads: CASSRQGPTDTQYF. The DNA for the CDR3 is TGTGCCAGCAGCCGACAGGGGCCCACAGATACGCAGTATTTT.

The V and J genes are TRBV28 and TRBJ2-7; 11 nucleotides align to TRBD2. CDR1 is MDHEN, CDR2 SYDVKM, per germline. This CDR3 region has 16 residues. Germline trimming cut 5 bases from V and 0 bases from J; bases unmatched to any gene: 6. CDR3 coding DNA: TGTGCCAGCAGTGCATCCGGGACTAGCGGCTCCTACGAGCAGTACTTC. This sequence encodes CASSASGTSGSYEQYF.